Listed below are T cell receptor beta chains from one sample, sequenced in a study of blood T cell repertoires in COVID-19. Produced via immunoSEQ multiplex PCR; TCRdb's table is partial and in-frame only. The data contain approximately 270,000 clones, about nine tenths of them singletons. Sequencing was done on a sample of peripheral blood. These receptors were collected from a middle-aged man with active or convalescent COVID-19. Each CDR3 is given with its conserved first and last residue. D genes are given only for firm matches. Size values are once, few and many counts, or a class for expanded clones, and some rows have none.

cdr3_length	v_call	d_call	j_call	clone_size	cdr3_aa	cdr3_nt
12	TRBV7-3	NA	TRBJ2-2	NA	CASTEGTGELFF	TGTGCCAGCACTGAGGGTACCGGGGAGCTGTTTTTT
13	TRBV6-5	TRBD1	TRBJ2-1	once	CASGTGYYNEQFF	TGTGCCAGCGGGACAGGATATTACAATGAGCAGTTCTTC
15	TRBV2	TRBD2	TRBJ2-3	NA	CASSRRVAGGDTQYF	TGTGCCAGCAGTCGCAGGGTGGCGGGAGGAGATACGCAGTATTTT
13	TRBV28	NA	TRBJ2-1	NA	CASSPQGGNEQFF	TGTGCCAGCAGTCCACAGGGGGGGAATGAGCAGTTCTTC
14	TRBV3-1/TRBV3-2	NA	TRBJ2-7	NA	CASSLGPSGPQQYF	TGTGCCAGCAGCCTCGGTCCCAGCGGGCCACAGCAGTACTTC
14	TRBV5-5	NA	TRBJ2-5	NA	CASELGQGKKTQYF	TGTGCCAGCGAGCTTGGCCAGGGCAAAAAGACCCAGTACTTC
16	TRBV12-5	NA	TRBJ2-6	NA	CASGLVLRAGANVLTF	TGTGCTAGTGGTTTGGTATTGCGTGCTGGGGCCAACGTCCTGACTTTC
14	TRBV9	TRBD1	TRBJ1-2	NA	CASSVGQGASGYTF	TGTGCCAGCAGCGTAGGACAGGGGGCCTCTGGCTACACCTTC
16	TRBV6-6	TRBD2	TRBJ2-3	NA	CASSYSTLAGTDTQYF	TGTGCCAGCAGTTACTCGACTCTAGCGGGCACAGATACGCAGTATTTT
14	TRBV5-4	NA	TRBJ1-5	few	CASSLAGIDQPQHF	TGTGCCAGCAGCTTGGCAGGGATTGACCAGCCCCAGCATTTT
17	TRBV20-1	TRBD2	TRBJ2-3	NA	CSASWLAGGPSTDTQYF	TGCAGTGCTAGTTGGCTAGCGGGGGGGCCTAGCACAGATACGCAGTATTTT
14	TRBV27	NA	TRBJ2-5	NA	CASSQDRKVGTQYF	TGTGCCAGCAGTCAAGACAGGAAGGTTGGGACCCAGTACTTC
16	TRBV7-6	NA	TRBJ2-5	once	CASNPGYGGRKETQYF	TGTGCCAGCAATCCCGGGTATGGGGGCCGCAAAGAGACCCAGTACTTC
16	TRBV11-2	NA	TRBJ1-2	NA	CASSLDLKGTGYGYTF	TGTGCCAGCAGCTTAGATTTGAAGGGTACGGGGTATGGCTACACCTTC
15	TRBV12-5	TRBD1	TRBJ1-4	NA	CASGLPGGAGEKLFF	TGTGCTAGTGGCTTACCAGGGGGCGCCGGTGAAAAACTGTTTTTT
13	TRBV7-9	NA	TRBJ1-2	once	CASSQTGNYGYTF	TGTGCCAGCAGCCAAACAGGGAACTATGGCTACACCTTC
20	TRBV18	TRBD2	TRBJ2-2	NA	CASSPRSIAGGQSNTGELFF	TGTGCCAGCTCACCCAGATCTATAGCGGGAGGACAATCGAACACCGGGGAGCTGTTTTTT
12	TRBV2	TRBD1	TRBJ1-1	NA	CASAGQVPEAFF	TGTGCCAGCGCTGGACAGGTTCCTGAAGCTTTCTTT
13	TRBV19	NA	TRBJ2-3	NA	CASSPTGTDTQYF	TGTGCCAGTAGTCCTACAGGAACAGATACGCAGTATTTT
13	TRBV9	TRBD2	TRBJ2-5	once	CASSPRTSETQYF	TGTGCCAGCAGCCCACGGACTAGCGAGACCCAGTACTTC
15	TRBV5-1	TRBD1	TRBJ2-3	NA	CASSSGQSITDTQYF	TGCGCCAGCAGCTCGGGACAGAGTATCACAGATACGCAGTATTTT
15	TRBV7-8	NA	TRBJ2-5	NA	CASSSPGHEGGTQYF	TGTGCCAGCAGCTCTCCGGGGCACGAAGGGGGGACCCAGTACTTC